The 19 T cell receptor beta chains reported below all come from one sample, sequenced in a study of T cells after yellow fever vaccination. In TCRdb, the 5' RACE reads were re-called with MiXCR into one record per CDR3 protein. The sample lists over 120,000 distinct CDR3 sequences; under 8% were seen once. Sequenced material: CD4+ T cells sorted from PBMCs, taken 10 days after the yellow fever booster vaccination. These receptor sequences come from a man aged 30 to 45 who received the YFV17D yellow fever vaccine.

This clonotype was seen repeatedly, ten times or more. The J gene is TRBJ2-5, the V gene TRBV27; D is possibly TRBD1 or TRBD2 (5 bases each). In germline, CDR1 is MNHEY, CDR2 SMNVEV (reference sequence). The CDR3 is 13 amino acids. Trimming left V 3 bases short and J 6 bases short, with 11 bases between. For the CDR3, the DNA is TGTGCCAGCAGTTTTTCAGGGAGCAAGACCCAGTACTTC. As protein: CASSFSGSKTQYF.

The V and J genes are TRBV30 and TRBJ1-4, with TRBD1 matching 8 bases. Germline V gene lookup returns CDR1 GTSNPN and CDR2 SVGIG (reference sequence). The CDR3 runs 13 residues. With 6 bases clipped from V and 5 bases from J, the junction kept 5 bases outside the gene matches. The CDR3, as DNA: TGTGCCTGTGCAGGGGGCCCCAATGAAAAACTGTTTTTT. It specifies CACAGGPNEKLFF.

There are a few counts of this clonotype. The rearrangement joins TRBV12-3 or TRBV12-4 to TRBJ2-1, with D possibly matching TRBD2 (5 bases). Between the trimmed V and J ends, which lost 5 bases and 7 bases, there was a span of 18 bases. The CDR3 runs to 15 residues. CDR3 sequence reads: CASSPGLVAGNEQFF. The CDR3 bases are TGTGCCAGCAGTCCAGGACTCGTAGCAGGAAATGAGCAGTTCTTC.

This clonotype was observed many times. CDR3 in amino acids: CASSFARTGTGSTNTGELFF. The DNA of the CDR3 is TGTGCCAGCAGCTTCGCAAGAACCGGGACAGGATCGACGAACACCGGGGAGCTGTTTTTT. The V call is TRBV5-6, the J call TRBJ2-2; 8 positions match TRBD1. The CDR3 has 20 residues. V shed 2 bases, J shed 0 bases, and the junction held 15 bases outside the gene matches. In germline, CDR1 is SGHDT, CDR2 YYEEEE. The full variable domain, in which reference TRBV5-6 and TRBJ2-2 provide the parts outside the CDR3, is DAGVTQSPTHLIKTRGQQVTLRCSPKSGHDTVSWYQQALGQGPQFIFQYYEEEERQRGNFPDRFSGHQFPNYSSELNVNALLLGDSALYLCASSFARTGTGSTNTGELFFGEGSRLTVL.

In regard to this clonotype: A much larger clonotype is one base distant, so this may be a read error. The J gene is TRBJ2-1, the V gene TRBV6-2 or TRBV6-3; D is tentatively TRBD1 or TRBD2 (5 bases each). Germline values: CDR1 MNHEY, CDR2 SVGEGT. The CDR3 runs 13 residues. The CDR3 DNA reads as TGTACCAGCAGTTCGGGACCCACGGGGGAGCAGTTCTTC. Protein sequence: CTSSSGPTGEQFF.

This clonotype has ten or more counts. This chain joins TRBV24-1 and TRBJ2-3; 14 bases line up with TRBD2. The junction had 7 bases not matched to a gene; V was cut back by 4 bases and J by 2 bases. CDR1 KGHDR and CDR2 SFDVKD come from the germline V gene. The CDR3 has 18 residues. CDR3 region: CATSEVPGLAGDTDTQYF. The CDR3 nucleotides are TGTGCCACCAGTGAGGTACCGGGACTAGCGGGAGACACAGATACGCAGTATTTT.

This clonotype showed up many times. The genes are TRBV15 and TRBJ2-1; D is perhaps TRBD2 (5 bases). Germline V CDR1 and CDR2: LNHNV, YYDKDF (reference sequence). The CDR3 extends over 15 amino acids. V lost 0 bases to trimming and J lost 5 bases, with 11 bases between them. The CDR3 protein is CATSRDNTRNNEQFF. CDR3 coding DNA: TGTGCCACCAGCAGAGATAATACTAGAAACAATGAGCAGTTCTTC.

This clonotype was picked up one time. A single base separates this from a much larger clone, so it may be a read error. The chain has TRBV6-6 and TRBJ2-7; the D gene is possibly TRBD1 (5 bases). CDR3 length equals 13 residues. Germline CDR1 reads MNHNY; CDR2 reads SVGAGI (reference sequence). The CDR3 DNA reads TGTGCCAGCAGTTGGGGCAGAGTCTACGAGGAGTACTTC. Protein: CASSWGRVYEEYF.

This clonotype was counted a few times. The chain has TRBV9 and TRBJ1-6; D unresolved. Germline V gene data show CDR1 as SGDLS and CDR2 as YYNGEE. The ends were cut back, 0 bases at V and 5 bases at J, with 6 bases in the middle. The CDR3 is 14 residues long. The chain's CDR3 is CASSVGGDNSPLHF. The CDR3 DNA sequence: TGTGCCAGCAGCGTAGGGGGTGATAATTCACCCCTCCACTTT.

This clonotype occurred many times. J is TRBJ2-3 and V is TRBV6-2 or TRBV6-3, with 9 bases matching TRBD2. This CDR3 is 17 amino acids long. Germline V gives CDR1 MNHEY, CDR2 SVGEGT. J lost 2 bases, V lost 2 bases, and 8 bases had no gene match. CDR3 coding DNA: TGTGCCAGCAGTTACGGGGCGCTAGCGGGACACACAGATACGCAGTATTTT. Its translation: CASSYGALAGHTDTQYF.

This clonotype showed up many times. This sequence joins TRBV20-1 and TRBJ2-3, with 12 positions matching TRBD2. Germline trimming cut 2 bases from V and 1 base from J; bases unmatched to any gene: 1. This CDR3 is 15 amino acids long. Germline lookup yields CDR1 DFQATT and CDR2 SNEGSKA (reference sequence). Here the CDR3 DNA reads TGCAGTGCTAGACGACTAGCGGGAGGCACAGATACGCAGTATTTT. Its translation is CSARRLAGGTDTQYF.

This clonotype was recorded many times. V is TRBV20-1 and J is TRBJ2-7, with 8 bases that match TRBD1. The CDR3 consists of 12 residues. Germline V gene data show CDR1 as DFQATT and CDR2 as SNEGSKA (reference sequence). J gave up 6 bases and V 3 bases, and 4 bases lay outside the gene matches. CDR3 nucleotide sequence: TGCAGTGCTAGGACAGGGGAACCCGAGCAGTACTTC. Amino acids: CSARTGEPEQYF.

Many counts were recorded for this clonotype. The chain carries TRBV3-1 and TRBJ1-1; no reliable D call. CDR1 is LGHDT and CDR2 is YNNKEL in the germline V gene (reference sequence). The CDR3 sequence is 15 residues long. Trimming left V 4 bases short and J 1 base short, with 13 bases between. CDR3 sequence (DNA): TGTGCCAGCAGCCGCGGCTGGGTGGGGAACACTGAAGCTTTCTTT. Encoded protein: CASSRGWVGNTEAFF.

This clonotype was counted many times. The V gene is TRBV5-4, the J gene TRBJ1-2; 8 nucleotides align to TRBD1. V shed 0 bases and J 3 bases; nucleotides not matched to a gene: 4. Germline assignment: CDR1 SGHNT and CDR2 YYREEE (reference sequence). The CDR3 is made up of 15 amino acids. CDR3 sequence: CASSLGNRGYYGYTF. The CDR3 region has the DNA TGTGCCAGCAGCTTGGGAAACAGGGGGTACTATGGCTACACCTTC.

This clonotype has ten or more counts. As DNA, the CDR3 is TGTGCCAGCAGCCACCTGGAGGGGAATGAGCAGTTCTTC. It yields the protein CASSHLEGNEQFF. This sequence joins TRBV3-1 and TRBJ2-1, with D possibly TRBD2 on 6 matching bases. CDR1 is LGHDT and CDR2 is YNNKEL in the germline V gene (reference sequence). The V gene lost 3 bases and the J gene lost 7 bases, with 10 bases spanning the gap. The CDR3 sequence is 13 residues long.

This clonotype has at least ten counts. The chain combines TRBV20-1 with TRBJ2-7; 7 bases fit TRBD1. The V segment lost 5 bases and the J segment 3 bases; nucleotides outside the gene matches: 7. CDR1 and CDR2 from the germline V gene are DFQATT and SNEGSKA (reference sequence). CDR3 length equals 13 residues. CDR3 region: CSAARTGDYEQYF. The CDR3, as DNA: TGCAGTGCTGCAAGGACAGGTGACTACGAGCAGTACTTC.

In its sample, this clonotype was seen many times. The chain joins TRBV20-1 to TRBJ2-3, with TRBD1 matching over 9 bases. Germline V lookup: CDR1 DFQATT, CDR2 SNEGSKA (reference sequence). The CDR3 totals 13 residues. The V segment lost 6 bases and the J segment 0 bases; nucleotides outside the gene matches: 1. The CDR3 loop reads CSADRGSTDTQYF. The CDR3 DNA sequence: TGCAGTGCCGACAGGGGGAGCACAGATACGCAGTATTTT.

This clonotype was counted at least ten times. The chain recombines TRBV29-1 with TRBJ2-1; 12 bases are shared with TRBD2. This CDR3 has 12 residues. With V trimmed by 7 bases and J by 6 bases, 1 base remained unmatched. The germline gives CDR1 SQVTM, CDR2 ANQGSEA. In DNA form, the CDR3 reads TGCAGCGCGGGACTAGCGGGCAATGAGCAGTTCTTC. Amino acid sequence: CSAGLAGNEQFF.

In its sample, this clonotype was seen a few times. The chain has TRBV4-3 and TRBJ2-7, with 7 bases lining up with TRBD2. This CDR3 comprises 15 residues. The V gene end was trimmed by 1 base and the J gene end by 2 bases; junction bases not matched to a gene: 5. Germline V lookup: CDR1 LGHNA, CDR2 YSLEER. CDR3 in amino acids: CASSQGASGAYEQYF. CDR3 bases: TGCGCCAGCAGCCAAGGTGCAAGCGGGGCCTACGAGCAGTACTTC.